The 29 T cell receptor beta chains below all came from one sample that was sequenced in a study of T-cell reconstitution after alpha-beta-depleted transplantation in children. This sample's TCRbeta library carried unique molecular identifier barcodes. TCRdb independently ran MiXCR on the PCR reads; one entry per CDR3 protein. Found here are nearly 350,000 distinct CDR3 sequences, around 15% of them singletons; the top ten hold 35% to 50%. Sequenced material: PBMCs, mostly from graft donor cells, taken 360 days after TCRalphabeta/CD19-depleted stem cell transplant. The receptor source for this set is a male patient between 2 and 10 years old who had a stem cell transplant for acute lymphoblastic leukemia, so the T cells may come from the graft donor.

This clonotype was counted a few times. The chain joins TRBV10-3 to TRBJ1-2; TRBD1 agrees at 10 bases. The CDR3 totals 15 residues. V was pared by 4 bases and J by 4 bases, with 6 bases of the junction left unmatched. The germline V gene has CDR1 ENHRY and CDR2 SYGVKD. The CDR3 DNA is TGTGCCATCAGTGCCCGGGACAGGGGAACCTATGGCTACACCTTC. It is translated as CAISARDRGTYGYTF.

This clonotype was recorded at least ten times. The chain is built from TRBV15 and TRBJ2-7, with no clear D. The CDR3 extends over 12 amino acids. V was clipped by 1 base and J by 3 bases, with 4 bases between them. The germline V gene has CDR1 LNHNV and CDR2 YYDKDF (reference sequence). The CDR3 nucleotides are TGTGCCACCAGCAGAGGGAACTACGAGCAGTACTTC. Protein: CATSRGNYEQYF.

This clonotype was counted a few times. The genes are TRBV5-1 and TRBJ2-2; 11 bases map to TRBD2. The V gene's germline CDR1 is SGHRS and CDR2 YFSETQ. This CDR3 has 18 residues. Trimming at V came to 3 bases and at J to 5 bases, leaving 12 bases not matched to a gene. This CDR3 reads CASSSHSGRAVGTGELFF. The CDR3 bases are TGCGCCAGCAGCTCCCATAGCGGGAGGGCCGTAGGAACCGGGGAGCTGTTTTTT.

This chain connects TRBV20-1 to TRBJ2-1; tentative D call: TRBD1 (5 bases). This CDR3 is built from 13 residues. The V end lost 3 bases, the J end lost 6 bases, and 12 bases lay between the germline ends. Germline lookup yields CDR1 DFQATT and CDR2 SNEGSKA (reference sequence). This chain's CDR3 is CSASLRQRNEQFF. The CDR3 DNA reads as TGCAGTGCTAGTTTGAGACAGCGCAATGAGCAGTTCTTC.

This clonotype was seen a handful of times. J is TRBJ2-4 and V is TRBV12-3 or TRBV12-4, with D possibly matching TRBD2 (5 bases). The CDR3 runs to 16 residues. V was pared by 5 bases and J by 2 bases, with 16 bases between. The CDR3 sequence is CASSPPGESPKNIQYF. CDR3 sequence (DNA): TGTGCCAGCAGTCCCCCCGGGGAAAGCCCCAAAAACATTCAGTACTTC.

This clonotype was seen ten or more times. The V gene is TRBV10-3, the J gene TRBJ1-5; D remains unclear. V was shortened by 4 bases and J by 1 base, with 14 bases between the two germline ends. The length of the CDR3 is 16 residues. Germline V lookup: CDR1 ENHRY, CDR2 SYGVKD. CDR3 protein: CAISGLATGSNQPQHF. The CDR3 DNA sequence: TGTGCCATCAGTGGCCTAGCGACGGGGAGCAATCAGCCCCAGCATTTT.

The chain has TRBV7-9 and TRBJ2-5; a weak D match, TRBD1 (6 bases). Looked up from germline, CDR1 is SEHNR and CDR2 is FQNEAQ (reference sequence). V lost 2 bases, J lost 2 bases, and 12 bases lay in between. CDR3 size: 15 residues. CDR3 sequence (DNA): TGTGCCAGCAGCTTACTAGTTCAGGGGCAAGAGACCCAGTACTTC. Encoded protein: CASSLLVQGQETQYF.

The gene calls are TRBV4-3 and TRBJ2-7; 8 positions match TRBD1. The length of the CDR3 is 14 residues. CDR1 LGHNA and CDR2 YSLEER come from the germline V gene. Unmatched junction bases numbered 3, after V lost 4 bases and J lost 1 base. CDR3 DNA: TGCGCCAGCAGCCGGGACAGGACGTCCTACGAGCAGTACTTC. Amino acid sequence: CASSRDRTSYEQYF.

The V call is TRBV20-1, the J call TRBJ2-2, with a weak D call TRBD2 (5 bases). The CDR3 loop spans 11 amino acids. Germline assignment: CDR1 DFQATT and CDR2 SNEGSKA (reference sequence). V lost 6 bases and J 6 bases, leaving 8 bases between the germline ends. The chain's CDR3 is CSAPSSGELFF. Here the CDR3 DNA reads TGCAGTGCCCCTAGCTCCGGGGAGCTGTTTTTT.

This clonotype was found many times. V and J are TRBV10-3 and TRBJ2-7, with D possibly TRBD1 on 6 matching bases. The CDR3 consists of 12 residues. Trimming removed 11 bases from V and 0 bases from J, with 11 bases in between. Per germline, CDR1 ENHRY and CDR2 SYGVKD. This CDR3 reads CAVTGSSYEQYF. The CDR3 DNA reads as TGTGCCGTCACAGGGAGCTCCTACGAGCAGTACTTC.

This clonotype occurred a few times. J is TRBJ2-1 and V is TRBV28, with 9 bases fitting TRBD1. This CDR3 comprises 15 residues. V shed 3 bases, J shed 5 bases, and the junction held 5 bases outside the gene matches. CDR1 is MDHEN and CDR2 is SYDVKM in the germline V gene. CDR3 sequence (DNA): TGTGCCAGCAGTTTGGTTGGGACAGGGAACAATGAGCAGTTCTTC. This translates into CASSLVGTGNNEQFF.

This clonotype has at least ten counts. DNA for the CDR3: TGCAGCGTTGACACGGCTGAGACCCAGTACTTC. This gives the protein CSVDTAETQYF. The gene calls are TRBV29-1 and TRBJ2-5; D unresolved. From germline, CDR1 is SQVTM and CDR2 ANQGSEA. Trimming took off 3 bases at V and 5 bases at J, with 7 bases between the two ends. CDR3 length: 11 amino acids.

J is TRBJ2-1 and V is TRBV7-9; 10 bases map to TRBD1. V lost 3 bases and J lost 7; bases outside the gene matches: 9. The germline V gene has CDR1 SEHNR and CDR2 FQNEAQ (reference sequence). This CDR3 spans 16 amino acids. CDR3 coding DNA: TGTGCCAGCAGCTTTTCTACCGGGACAGGGGTTAATGAGCAGTTCTTC. Translating it yields CASSFSTGTGVNEQFF. Full variable domain (outside the CDR3, taken from reference TRBV7-9 and TRBJ2-1): DTGVSQNPRHKITKRGQNVTFRCDPISEHNRLYWYRQTLGQGPEFLTYFQNEAQLEKSRLLSDRFSAERPKGSFSTLEIQRTEQGDSAMYLCASSFSTGTGVNEQFFGPGTRLTVL.

The sample holds a few counts of this clonotype. Relative to the germline gene, one junction end is altered; a read error may explain this. CDR3 nucleotides: TGCGCAACTACAGGGGCGGGGGAGCTGTTTTTT. This encodes CATTGAGELFF. The chain links TRBV10-3 to TRBJ2-2; TRBD1 matches at 7 bases. The length of the CDR3 is 11 residues. Per germline, CDR1 ENHRY and CDR2 SYGVKD.

The chain couples TRBV18 to TRBJ2-2, with 8 positions matching TRBD1. Germline CDR1 is KGHSH and CDR2 is LQKENI. CDR3 size: 14 residues. V trimming: 6 bases; J trimming: 6 bases; junction bases outside the gene matches: 6. In DNA, the CDR3 is TGTGCCAGCTCGCCGGACAGGGTGGCCGGGGAGCTGTTTTTT. It encodes CASSPDRVAGELFF.

The V and J genes are TRBV28 and TRBJ2-7; 8 positions agree with TRBD2. Trimming cost V 4 bases and J 3 bases; bases outside gene matches: 5. Germline V gene lookup returns CDR1 MDHEN and CDR2 SYDVKM. This CDR3 region has 14 residues. The CDR3 region is CASSSGLADYEQYF. The CDR3 nucleotides read TGTGCCAGCAGTTCTGGACTAGCTGACTACGAGCAGTACTTC.

The J gene is TRBJ1-1, the V gene TRBV7-8, with unresolved D. The CDR3 length is 11 residues. Germline V gene lookup returns CDR1 SGHVS and CDR2 FQNEAQ. The germline V and J ends were trimmed by 1 base and 8 bases, with 5 bases remaining between them. DNA of the CDR3: TGTGCCAGCAGCTTAGGCCTCGAAGCTTTCTTT. It encodes CASSLGLEAFF.

A few counts support this clonotype. The genes are TRBV11-2 and TRBJ2-5; weak D call: TRBD2 (6 bases). The length of the CDR3 is 18 residues. From germline, CDR1 is SGHAT and CDR2 FQNNGV. Trimming removed 2 bases at V and 5 bases at J, with 24 bases between. CDR3 nucleotide sequence: TGTGCCAGCAGCTTATATTCGATTCTAGCGTTTCCAGGGGAGACCCAGTACTTC. It yields the protein CASSLYSILAFPGETQYF.

Only a few counts were recorded for this clonotype. The chain uses TRBV5-1 and TRBJ2-3, with D unclear. V dropped 0 bases and J dropped 2 bases, with 10 bases sitting between them. This CDR3 contains 15 residues. Germline V CDR1 and CDR2: SGHRS, YFSETQ. The CDR3 DNA reads TGCGCCAGCAGCTTGGAGGCGGTCGCCACAGATACGCAGTATTTT. This sequence encodes CASSLEAVATDTQYF.

This clonotype was seen a single time. As the CDR3 is not closed by the conserved phenylalanine or tryptophan, this likely results from a read error. This sequence joins TRBV6-5 and TRBJ1-1; D possibly corresponds to TRBD1 (6 bases). This CDR3 spans 14 amino acids. Germline assignment: CDR1 MNHEY and CDR2 SVGAGI. V lost 0 bases to trimming and J lost 5 bases, with 10 bases between them. CDR3 bases: TGTGCCAGCAGTTACTCGAAGGGGGTAACTGAAGCTTTCTAT. This translates into CASSYSKGVTEAFY.

The J gene is TRBJ2-1, the V gene TRBV12-3 or TRBV12-4, with 10 bases matching TRBD2. Unmatched junction bases numbered 9, after V lost 3 bases and J lost 7 bases. The CDR3 sequence is 16 residues long. CDR3 loop: CASSFSGRRVVNEQFF. CDR3 bases: TGTGCCAGCAGTTTTAGCGGGAGGCGGGTTGTGAATGAGCAGTTCTTC.

Note on this clonotype: One base away lies a much larger clone, so this may be a sequencing read error. The gene calls are TRBV28 and TRBJ2-3; D perhaps matches TRBD1 (5 bases). The CDR3 has 14 residues. Germline assignment: CDR1 MDHEN and CDR2 SYDVKM. The CDR3 DNA reads as TGTGCCAGCAGCCCGGACACCGCGCCAGATAGGCAGTATTTT. Translating gives CASSPDTAPDRQYF.

This clonotype was seen at least ten times. V is TRBV28 and J is TRBJ1-2; D remains unclear. Trimming pared 3 bases from V and 0 bases from J, leaving 8 bases between. Per germline, CDR1 MDHEN and CDR2 SYDVKM. The CDR3 has 14 amino acids. CDR3 sequence reads: CASSFGRANYGYTF. CDR3 nucleotide sequence: TGTGCCAGCAGTTTCGGGCGAGCTAACTATGGCTACACCTTC.

This clonotype was picked up a small number of times. The chain links TRBV4-2 to TRBJ2-2; 8 positions agree with TRBD2. V shed 4 bases, J shed 0 bases, and the junction held 10 bases outside the gene matches. Germline loops: CDR1 LGHNA, CDR2 YNFKEQ. The length of the CDR3 is 18 residues. The CDR3 nucleotides are TGTGCCAGCAGCCTGACGAGGGGCGGGAGGCCGAACACCGGGGAGCTGTTTTTT. It yields the protein CASSLTRGGRPNTGELFF.

This clonotype was picked up a small number of times. The chain recombines TRBV12-3 or TRBV12-4 with TRBJ2-3, with D possibly matching TRBD2 (6 bases). The ends were cut back, 5 bases at V and 6 bases at J, with 12 bases in the middle. There are 13 residues in the CDR3. DNA for the CDR3: TGTGCCAGCAGTCTTCTACGGGGGGATACGCAGTATTTT. Its protein is CASSLLRGDTQYF.

This clonotype was found a few times. The chain has TRBV10-3 and TRBJ2-3; D unclear. The CDR3 runs to 14 residues. The ends were cut back, 0 bases at V and 0 bases at J, with 4 bases in the middle. CDR1 and CDR2 (germline): ENHRY, SYGVKD. The CDR3 DNA follows: TGTGCCATCAGTGAGTCCCTTAGCACAGATACGCAGTATTTT. As protein: CAISESLSTDTQYF.

This clonotype came up once. The V call is TRBV4-3, the J call TRBJ2-7, with 10 bases fitting TRBD1. In germline, CDR1 is LGHNA, CDR2 YSLEER. Trimming cost V 0 bases and J 6 bases; bases outside gene matches: 8. This CDR3 comprises 16 residues. As DNA, the CDR3 is TGCGCCAGCAGCCAAGATATTAAGACAGGGGGCAGCGAGCAGTACTTC. Translating it yields CASSQDIKTGGSEQYF.

This chain connects TRBV9 to TRBJ2-2; TRBD1 is a possible D gene (6 bases). Per germline, CDR1 SGDLS and CDR2 YYNGEE. This CDR3 comprises 13 residues. Trimming left V 0 bases short and J 6 bases short, with 6 bases between. CDR3 protein: CASSVEGAGELFF. CDR3 in DNA: TGTGCCAGCAGCGTAGAGGGGGCCGGGGAGCTGTTTTTT.

CDR3 in DNA: TGCAGTGCTAGGACTAGCCGGAGCTCCTACAATGAGCAGTTCTTC. Residues: CSARTSRSSYNEQFF. The J gene is TRBJ2-1, the V gene TRBV20-1; 7 bases agree with TRBD2. There are 15 residues in the CDR3. Germline V CDR1 and CDR2: DFQATT, SNEGSKA (reference sequence). Trimming removed 3 bases from V and 0 bases from J; junction bases left unmatched: 5.